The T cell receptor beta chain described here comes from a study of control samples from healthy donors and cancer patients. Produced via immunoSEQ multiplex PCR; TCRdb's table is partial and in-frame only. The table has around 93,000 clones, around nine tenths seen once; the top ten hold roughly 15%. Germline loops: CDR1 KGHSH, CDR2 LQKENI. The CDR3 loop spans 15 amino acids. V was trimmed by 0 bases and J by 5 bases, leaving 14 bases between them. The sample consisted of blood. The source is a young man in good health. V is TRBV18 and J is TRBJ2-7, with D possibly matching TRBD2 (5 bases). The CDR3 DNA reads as TGTGCCAGCTCACCACCGAATGCGATCGGGGACGAGCAGTACTTC. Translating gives CASSPPNAIGDEQYF.